The count of the clone carrying this T cell receptor beta chain is one. Treatment given: randomized to nivolumab then ipilimumab (arm A) or the reverse (arm B). The ends lost 3 bases at V and 0 bases at J; junction bases unmatched: 0. Germline-derived CDR1 and CDR2 are KGHSH and LQKENI. The CDR3 loop spans 15 amino acids. These data come from a study of sequential checkpoint blockade in melanoma. Method: immunoSEQ multiplex PCR; TCRdb's copy keeps in-frame clones and lacks some. The sample records 17,000 or so clones, 70% being singletons. The sample here was CD8+ T cells sorted from blood (inferred from file names), taken from a patient given nivolumab and ipilimumab in sequence. V and J are TRBV18 and TRBJ1-4; 8 bases are a match to TRBD1. The sequence derives from a human donor with melanoma. CDR3 loop: CASSPGQATNEKLFF. The CDR3 bases are TGTGCCAGCTCACCGGGACAGGCAACTAATGAAAAACTGTTTTTT.